The subject of this entry is one T cell receptor (beta chain). The sample belongs to a study of human CD4 T cells and Enterobacteriaceae. Memory CD4+ T cells were sorted as all CD4+ cells except CD45RA+CCR7+CD95- naive cells, over 95% pure. Blood from healthy donors was obtained in Switzerland from donation centers. Total CD4+ T cells and monocytes came from CD4/CD14 microbead positive selection. Profiled with immunoSEQ multiplex PCR; TCRdb holds only in-frame clones, not every one. Of fewer than 35,000 clones listed, approximately 81% are singletons. V dropped 6 bases and J dropped 0 bases, with 13 bases sitting between them. The CDR3 runs 15 residues. Per germline, CDR1 SEHNR and CDR2 FQNEAQ (reference sequence).

The source of this sequence is a human donor in good health. The sequencing sample was made of memory CD4+ T cells from blood. V is TRBV7-9 and J is TRBJ2-3; weak D call: TRBD2 (5 bases). The CDR3 protein is CASRVGLASTDTQYF. CDR3 DNA: TGTGCCAGCAGGGTCGGGCTAGCCAGCACAGATACGCAGTATTTT.